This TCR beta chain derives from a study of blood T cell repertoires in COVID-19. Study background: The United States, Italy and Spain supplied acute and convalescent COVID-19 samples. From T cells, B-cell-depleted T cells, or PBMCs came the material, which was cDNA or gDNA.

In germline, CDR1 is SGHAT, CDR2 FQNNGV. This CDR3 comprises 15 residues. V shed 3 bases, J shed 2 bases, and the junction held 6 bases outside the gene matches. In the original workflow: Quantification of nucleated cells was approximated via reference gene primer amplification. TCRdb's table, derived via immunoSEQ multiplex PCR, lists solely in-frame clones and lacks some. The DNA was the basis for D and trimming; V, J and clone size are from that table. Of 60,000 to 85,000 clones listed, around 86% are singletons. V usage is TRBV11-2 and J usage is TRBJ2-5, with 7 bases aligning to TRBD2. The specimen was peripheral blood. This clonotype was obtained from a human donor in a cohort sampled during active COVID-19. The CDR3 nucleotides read TGTGCCAGCAGCTTGGGGAGGGGAGAACAAGAGACCCAGTACTTC. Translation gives CASSLGRGEQETQYF. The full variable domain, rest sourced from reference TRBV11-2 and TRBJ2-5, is EAGVAQSPRYKIIEKRQSVAFWCNPISGHATLYWYQQILGQGPKLLIQFQNNGVVDDSQLPKDRFSAERLKGVDSTLKIQPAKLEDSAVYLCASSLGRGEQETQYFGPGTRLLVL.